A selection of T cell receptor beta chains follows, all from one sample in a study of cytomegalovirus exposure and HLA in healthy donors. Data came from immunoSEQ multiplex PCR; TCRdb stores just in-frame clones and leaves some out. Here the sample spans roughly 190,000 clones, approximately 70% being singletons. The sample taken for sequencing was PBMCs. The receptors were sampled from a woman aged 30 to 39 in good health and CMV-seronegative. The CDR3 runs from the conserved cysteine through the conserved F or W. A D gene is named only where the DNA matches it firmly. Only part of the rows carry a size: once, few, many, or a class if the clone is expanded.

D gene | J gene | V gene | CDR3 length | clone size | CDR3 protein | CDR3 DNA
NA | TRBJ2-7 | TRBV11-2 | 15 | NA | CASSLETQGTYEQYF | TGTGCCAGCAGCTTAGAAACTCAGGGCACCTACGAGCAGTACTTC
NA | TRBJ2-7 | TRBV20-1 | 11 | NA | CSAYSTYEQYF | TGCAGTGCTTACAGTACCTACGAGCAGTACTTC
NA | TRBJ2-5 | TRBV30 | 14 | once | CAWSPITGSGTQYF | TGTGCCTGGAGTCCGATCACAGGTTCGGGGACCCAGTACTTC
NA | TRBJ1-6 | TRBV11-2 | 15 | NA | CASSMGRRSNSPLHF | TGTGCCAGCAGTATGGGGCGTCGGAGTAATTCACCCCTCCACTTT
NA | TRBJ1-2 | TRBV11-1 | 16 | NA | CASSSLTGFGNYGYTF | TGTGCCAGCAGCTCTTTGACTGGTTTCGGTAACTATGGCTACACCTTC
NA | TRBJ1-5 | TRBV7-3 | 13 | few | CASSFGLGQPQHF | TGTGCCAGCAGCTTTGGTCTCGGTCAGCCCCAGCATTTT
NA | TRBJ2-5 | TRBV5-4 | 13 | NA | CASSLGHRETQYF | TGTGCCAGCAGCTTGGGGCACCGAGAGACCCAGTACTTC
NA | TRBJ2-7 | TRBV7-9 | 11 | NA | CASSLARKQYF | TGTGCCAGCAGCTTAGCGCGCAAGCAGTACTTC
NA | TRBJ2-4 | TRBV7-9 | 17 | few | CASSPLFDRKAENIQYF | TGTGCCAGCAGCCCACTATTCGATAGGAAGGCTGAAAACATTCAGTACTTC
TRBD2 | TRBJ2-7 | TRBV6-6 | 13 | NA | CATTSGVSNEQYF | TGTGCCACCACTAGCGGGGTTTCCAACGAGCAGTACTTC
TRBD2 | TRBJ2-1 | TRBV7-9 | 14 | NA | CASSPGIAGDEQFF | TGTGCCAGCAGCCCAGGAATAGCGGGAGATGAGCAGTTCTTC
NA | TRBJ1-1 | TRBV27 | 12 | NA | CASSEGGPQAFF | TGTGCCAGCAGTGAGGGGGGGCCACAAGCTTTCTTT
NA | TRBJ2-6 | TRBV7-9 | 12 | NA | CSTLSGANVLTF | TGTTCCACCCTCTCTGGGGCCAACGTCCTGACTTTC
NA | TRBJ2-7 | TRBV7-9 | 14 | NA | CASSLSGSSYEQYF | TGTGCCAGCAGCTTATCGGGTAGCTCCTACGAGCAGTACTTC
TRBD1 | TRBJ1-4 | TRBV6-6 | 11 | NA | CASNDRGTLFF | TGTGCCAGCAACGACAGGGGGACACTGTTTTTT
NA | TRBJ1-5 | TRBV4-1 | 14 | NA | CASSPRVGNQPQHF | TGCGCCAGCAGCCCCAGGGTGGGCAATCAGCCCCAGCATTTT
TRBD2 | TRBJ2-3 | TRBV7-8 | 16 | NA | CASSLGGLAGTNTQYF | TGTGCCAGCAGCTTAGGAGGACTAGCCGGAACAAATACGCAGTATTTT
NA | TRBJ2-7 | TRBV5-4 | 12 | NA | CASSIFGYEQYF | TGTGCCAGCAGCATTTTCGGTTACGAGCAGTACTTC
TRBD1 | TRBJ1-2 | TRBV19 | 14 | NA | CASSIDWGQGSYTF | TGTGCCAGTAGTATAGATTGGGGACAGGGGAGCTACACCTTC
NA | TRBJ1-1 | TRBV7-8 | 13 | NA | CASSSTTVREAFF | TGTGCCAGCAGCTCTACGACAGTTCGTGAAGCTTTCTTT
TRBD1 | TRBJ1-2 | TRBV29-1 | 15 | NA | CSVGNMGQLLHGYTF | TGCAGCGTTGGAAACATGGGACAGCTACTACATGGCTACACCTTC
NA | TRBJ1-1 | TRBV2 | 13 | NA | CARRGRLNTEAFF | TGTGCCAGGCGGGGACGGCTGAACACTGAAGCTTTCTTT
TRBD1 | TRBJ1-5 | TRBV5-8 | 15 | NA | CASSWGQWGNQPQHF | TGTGCCAGCAGCTGGGGACAGTGGGGGAATCAGCCCCAGCATTTT
TRBD2 | TRBJ2-2 | TRBV5-1 | 17 | NA | CASSLGLANPGTGELFF | TGCGCCAGCAGCTTGGGACTAGCTAACCCGGGAACCGGGGAGCTGTTTTTT
NA | TRBJ2-1 | TRBV23-1 | 15 | NA | CASSQSIGGNNEQFF | TGCGCCAGCAGTCAATCGATAGGGGGAAACAATGAGCAGTTCTTC
TRBD1 | TRBJ1-1 | TRBV10-3 | 15 | NA | CAISESPGGRTEAFF | TGTGCCATCAGTGAGTCACCAGGGGGAAGGACTGAAGCTTTCTTT
NA | TRBJ1-1 | TRBV15 | 17 | few | CATSRDLNRAWNTEAFF | TGTGCCACCAGCAGAGATCTAAACAGGGCCTGGAACACTGAAGCTTTCTTT
TRBD1 | TRBJ2-7 | TRBV10-2 | 14 | NA | CASRGQGVVDEQYF | TGCGCCAGCAGGGGACAGGGCGTGGTTGACGAGCAGTACTTC
NA | TRBJ2-6 | TRBV6-5 | 14 | NA | CASSSHSGANVLTF | TGTGCCAGCAGTTCCCACTCTGGGGCCAACGTCCTGACTTTC
TRBD2 | TRBJ2-5 | TRBV6-1 | 17 | few | CASSEGAQRGGLETQYF | TGTGCCAGCAGTGAAGGGGCGCAGCGGGGGGGATTGGAGACCCAGTACTTC
TRBD1 | TRBJ1-1 | TRBV7-9 | 16 | NA | CASSPPRGQGGTEAFF | TGTGCCAGCAGCCCGCCTAGGGGACAGGGCGGCACTGAAGCTTTCTTT
TRBD1 | TRBJ1-2 | TRBV19 | 14 | NA | CASKPRTGPYGYTF | TGTGCCAGCAAACCGAGGACAGGGCCCTATGGCTACACCTTC
TRBD1 | TRBJ2-1 | TRBV6-1 | 16 | once | CASSEIFGTGVNEQFF | TGTGCCAGCAGTGAAATCTTCGGGACAGGGGTCAATGAGCAGTTCTTC
NA | TRBJ1-1 | TRBV5-1 | 13 | NA | CASGQAPGTEAFF | TGCGCCAGCGGCCAGGCACCGGGGACTGAAGCTTTCTTT
NA | TRBJ2-5 | TRBV25-1 | 16 | few | CASSEGRGRIQETQYF | TGTGCCAGCAGTGAGGGGAGAGGGAGGATACAAGAGACCCAGTACTTC
TRBD1 | TRBJ1-2 | TRBV29-1 | 15 | NA | CSARGQGTTNYGYTF | TGCAGCGCCAGAGGACAGGGGACAACTAACTATGGCTACACCTTC
TRBD2 | TRBJ2-1 | TRBV11-1 | 16 | NA | CASSSPRKAGGNEQFF | TGTGCCAGCAGCAGTCCCCGGAAAGCGGGAGGTAATGAGCAGTTCTTC
NA | TRBJ2-7 | TRBV7-8 | 14 | NA | CASSLRSTGLEQYF | TGTGCCAGCAGCCTCCGGTCTACTGGTCTCGAGCAGTACTTC
TRBD1 | TRBJ1-4 | TRBV6-1 | 15 | NA | CASIRGQGASEKLFF | TGTGCCAGCATTAGAGGACAGGGGGCTTCGGAAAAACTGTTTTTT
TRBD2 | TRBJ2-1 | TRBV10-2 | 15 | NA | CASRKTSGGLNEQFF | TGCGCCAGCAGAAAGACTAGCGGGGGGCTCAATGAGCAGTTCTTC
TRBD1 | TRBJ1-1 | TRBV29-1 | 12 | NA | CSVGDRALEAFF | TGCAGCGTTGGAGACAGGGCGCTTGAAGCTTTCTTT
NA | TRBJ1-2 | TRBV21-1 | 18 | NA | CASSKKGTGVSSNYGYTF | TGTGCCAGCAGCAAAAAAGGGACAGGGGTAAGCTCTAACTATGGCTACACCTTC